These T cell receptor beta chains were read from a single sample in a study of technical replicates of blood from a handful of donors. The table came from immunoSEQ multiplex PCR; TCRdb's copy has only in-frame clones and leaves some out. This sample has 85,000 to 100,000 clones, with more than 90% found just once. The specimen was T cells isolated from PBMCs. The origin of the receptors is a human donor in good health. Each CDR3 is given with its conserved first and last residue. Each record gives: J gene, V gene, CDR3 protein.

j_call: TRBJ1-6; v_call: TRBV19; cdr3_aa: CASSYNRDSPLHF
j_call: TRBJ1-4; v_call: TRBV5-1; cdr3_aa: CATRTGVDEKLFF
j_call: TRBJ2-2; v_call: TRBV7-9; cdr3_aa: CASSLPPGLNTGELFF
j_call: TRBJ1-2; v_call: TRBV25-1; cdr3_aa: CASRTGVYGYTF
j_call: TRBJ2-5; v_call: TRBV7-6; cdr3_aa: CASSPGLRGHKETQYF
j_call: TRBJ2-3; v_call: TRBV25-1; cdr3_aa: CASSKHTDTQYF
j_call: TRBJ2-7; v_call: TRBV7-9; cdr3_aa: CASSLQGMGEQYF
j_call: TRBJ2-7; v_call: TRBV5-4; cdr3_aa: CASSVGGILAGYEQYF
j_call: TRBJ1-1; v_call: TRBV29-1; cdr3_aa: CSVEQGLNTEAFF
j_call: TRBJ2-1; v_call: TRBV12-5; cdr3_aa: CASGIARQGSFF
j_call: TRBJ1-2; v_call: TRBV4-1; cdr3_aa: CASSPYRGDNYGYTF
j_call: TRBJ2-1; v_call: TRBV4-2; cdr3_aa: CASSQVLQGPYNEQFF
j_call: TRBJ2-3; v_call: TRBV9; cdr3_aa: CASSTATSGGSTDTQYF
j_call: TRBJ2-1; v_call: TRBV7-3; cdr3_aa: CASSLYSLYGEQFF
j_call: TRBJ2-7; v_call: TRBV18; cdr3_aa: CASSRTGQARSYEQYF
j_call: TRBJ2-7; v_call: TRBV6-5; cdr3_aa: CASRFGPGEQYF
j_call: TRBJ2-3; v_call: TRBV7-8; cdr3_aa: CASSSGLYSTDTQYF
j_call: TRBJ2-1; v_call: TRBV11-3; cdr3_aa: CASRRPGQSSYNEQFF
j_call: TRBJ1-4; v_call: TRBV9; cdr3_aa: CASSVGASGTATNEKLFF
j_call: TRBJ1-6; v_call: TRBV11-3; cdr3_aa: CASSSVNNSPLHF
j_call: TRBJ1-5; v_call: TRBV28; cdr3_aa: CASGQNQPQHF
j_call: TRBJ2-3; v_call: TRBV28; cdr3_aa: CASSPIAGPSADTQYF
j_call: TRBJ2-7; v_call: TRBV6-6; cdr3_aa: CASSYTRGPYEQYF
j_call: TRBJ2-7; v_call: TRBV5-1; cdr3_aa: CASSTSGGEQYF